This entry lists 8 T cell receptor beta chains sequenced from one sample in a study of CD8+CD57+ T cells in acquired aplastic anemia. Genomic DNA acted as the template from which TCR beta VDJ combination and CDR3 sequence profiling were carried out. From the reads, TCRdb called clonotypes with MiXCR, one entry per CDR3 protein. The data show about 150,000 distinct CDR3 sequences, with about 48% seen just once and approximately 12% held by the top ten. Patients chosen for sequencing had shown CD8+CD57+ cell expansion by flow cytometry. What was sequenced was sorted CD4+, CD8+, or CD8+CD57+ T cells (not recorded which) from PBMCs. The receptor set was obtained from a human donor with aplastic anemia.

The chain joins TRBV7-8 to TRBJ2-2; no firm D call. This CDR3 comprises 12 residues. V lost 1 base and J 6 bases, leaving 3 bases between the germline ends. Germline CDR1 reads SGHVS; CDR2 reads FQNEAQ. Here the CDR3 DNA reads TGTGCCAGCAGCTTAGATCCCGGGGAGCTGTTTTTT. Translating gives CASSLDPGELFF.

Note on this clonotype: It may be a read error: a sequence one base away is much more abundant. The chain is built from TRBV6-1 and TRBJ1-5, with 9 bases lining up with TRBD1. Germline loops: CDR1 MNHNS, CDR2 SASEGT. CDR3 length equals 16 residues. With 1 base clipped from V and 5 bases from J, the junction kept 6 bases outside the gene matches. CDR3 sequence (DNA): TGTGCCAGCAGTGAAGACAGGGGACAGGGTGATCAGCCCCAGCATTTT. Its translation: CASSEDRGQGDQPQHF.

CDR3 protein: CASTSGGDEQYF. The DNA for the CDR3 is TGTGCCAGCACTAGCGGGGGTGATGAGCAGTATTTT. The chain uses TRBV10-3 and TRBJ2-3, with TRBD2 matching 11 bases. CDR1 ENHRY and CDR2 SYGVKD come from the germline V gene. CDR3 length equals 12 residues. The ends lost 10 bases at V and 11 bases at J; junction bases unmatched: 8.

The rearrangement joins TRBV20-1 to TRBJ2-7, with 9 bases fitting TRBD2. CDR3 length equals 14 residues. Germline CDR1 and CDR2: DFQATT and SNEGSKA (reference sequence). With V trimmed by 0 bases and J by 3 bases, 3 bases remained unmatched. Written as DNA, the CDR3 is TGCAGTGCTAGAGAAGGCGGGAGGGACTACGAGCAGTACTTC. This encodes CSAREGGRDYEQYF.

The chain has TRBV19 and TRBJ2-2; D is uncertain. Trimming took off 0 bases at V and 3 bases at J, with 5 bases between the two ends. This CDR3 region has 14 residues. Germline-derived CDR1 and CDR2 are LNHDA and SQIVND (reference sequence). In DNA form, the CDR3 reads TGTGCCAGTAGTATAGAGGGTGACACCGGGGAGCTGTTTTTT. This translates into CASSIEGDTGELFF.

This clonotype occurred many times. The chain links TRBV5-6 to TRBJ1-2, with 9 bases that match TRBD1. The CDR3 totals 14 residues. J gave up 6 bases and V 3 bases, and 6 bases lay outside the gene matches. Germline V lookup: CDR1 SGHDT, CDR2 YYEEEE. This chain's CDR3 is CASSSGQGRDGYTF. The CDR3 DNA follows: TGTGCCAGCAGCTCAGGACAGGGGAGGGATGGCTACACCTTC.

This clonotype was recorded many times. The CDR3 loop reads CASSRPPGIEGYEQYF. The CDR3 nucleotides read TGTGCCAGCAGCCGACCTCCTGGGATAGAGGGGTACGAGCAGTACTTC. The chain couples TRBV7-2 to TRBJ2-7; D might be TRBD1 or TRBD2, each matching 5 bases. CDR3 size: 16 residues. CDR1 is SGHTA and CDR2 is FQGNSA in the germline V gene. V lost 5 bases to trimming and J lost 4 bases, with 21 bases between them.

This rearrangement joins TRBV9 to TRBJ2-6; 7 bases match TRBD1. The CDR3 is 21 amino acids. CDR1 SGDLS and CDR2 YYNGEE come from the germline V gene. V gave up 2 bases and J gave up 2 bases; unmatched junction bases: 19. Written as DNA, the CDR3 is TGTGCCAGCAGCGTCCGCGGACAGGAGTCGCTTCAATCGCCTGGGGCCAACGTCCTGACTTTC. Its translation is CASSVRGQESLQSPGANVLTF.